This T cell receptor (beta chain) stems from a study of blood T cell repertoires in COVID-19. This CDR3 has 16 residues. Between the trimmed V and J ends, which lost 3 bases and 0 bases, there was a span of 12 bases. Germline CDR1 and CDR2: LNHDA and SQIVND (reference sequence). Original analysis: Amplification of reference gene primers provided the estimated nucleated cell counts. TCRdb keeps only in-frame clones here, not all; method: immunoSEQ multiplex PCR. That table furnishes V, J and clone size, whereas the DNA furnished D and trimming. Of over 250,000 clones listed, 87% are singletons. This clonotype originated in a woman in her thirties or forties who had recovered from COVID-19. Sequencing input: peripheral blood. The genes are TRBV19 and TRBJ1-3; D not certain. The CDR3 sequence: CASSIFSTGSGNTIYF. As DNA, the CDR3 is TGTGCCAGTAGTATCTTCTCAACGGGCTCTGGAAACACCATATATTTT.